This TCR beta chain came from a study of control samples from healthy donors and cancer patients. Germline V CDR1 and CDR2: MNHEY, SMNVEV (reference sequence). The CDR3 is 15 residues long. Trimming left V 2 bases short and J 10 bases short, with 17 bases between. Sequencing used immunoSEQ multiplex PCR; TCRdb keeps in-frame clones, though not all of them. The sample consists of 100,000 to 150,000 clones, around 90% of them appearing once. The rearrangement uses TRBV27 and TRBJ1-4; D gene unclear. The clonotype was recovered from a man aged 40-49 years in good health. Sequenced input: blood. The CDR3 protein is CASSLKGYLSGKLFF. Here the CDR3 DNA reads TGTGCCAGCAGTTTAAAAGGGTATTTGTCGGGAAAACTGTTTTTT.